This T cell receptor (beta chain) was obtained from a study of technical replicates of blood from several donors. Sequencing was performed with immunoSEQ multiplex PCR; in TCRdb, only in-frame clones are kept and a portion is missing. The top ten hold around 0.25% of the sample, which has over 65,000 clones, roughly 94% seen once. Germline V gene sequence: CDR1 SGHTA, CDR2 FQGNSA. The CDR3 length is 14 residues. V shed 4 bases and J shed 4 bases, with 14 bases lying between them. Sample: T cells isolated from PBMCs. The chain joins TRBV7-2 to TRBJ2-7, with a possible D match to TRBD1 (6 bases). The clonotype was recovered from a human donor in good health. The CDR3 DNA is TGTGCCAGCAGCTCGTGGGGACAACCTTACGAGCAGTACTTC. Translating it yields CASSSWGQPYEQYF.